Sequencing of this T cell receptor beta chain was carried out in a study of blood T cell repertoires in COVID-19. Study overall: There were acute and convalescent COVID-19 samples, and they came from the United States, Italy and Spain. Sample material is recorded as cDNA or gDNA derived from T cells, B-cell-depleted T cells, or PBMCs.

The table came from immunoSEQ multiplex PCR; TCRdb's copy has only in-frame clones and leaves some out. In the table there are roughly 75,000 clones, 80% of which are singletons. The CDR3 covers 15 residues. In Seattle, patients joined the study during active infection and were tracked longitudinally. The receptor was isolated from a man in his forties or fifties with COVID-19, enrolled during active disease. The specimen was peripheral blood. The chain couples TRBV21-1 to TRBJ1-2. TRBV21-1 is a known pseudogene. The CDR3: CASSLLRGGSYGYTF. The CDR3 region has the DNA TGTGCCAGCAGCCTTCTAAGGGGAGGGAGTTATGGCTACACCTTC.